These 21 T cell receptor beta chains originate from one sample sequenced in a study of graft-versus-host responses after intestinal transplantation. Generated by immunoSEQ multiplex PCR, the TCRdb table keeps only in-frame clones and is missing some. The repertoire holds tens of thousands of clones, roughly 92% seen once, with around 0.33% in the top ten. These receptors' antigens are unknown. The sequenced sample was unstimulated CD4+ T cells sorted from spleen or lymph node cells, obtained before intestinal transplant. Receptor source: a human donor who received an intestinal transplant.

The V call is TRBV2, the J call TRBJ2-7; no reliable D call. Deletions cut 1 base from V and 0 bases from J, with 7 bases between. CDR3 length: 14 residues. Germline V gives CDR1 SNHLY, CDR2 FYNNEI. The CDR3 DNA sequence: TGTGCCAGCAGTGAAGAGGGCAGCTCCTACGAGCAGTACTTC. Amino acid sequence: CASSEEGSSYEQYF.

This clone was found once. The CDR3 sequence is CASSPRSGSGDTQYF. The CDR3 DNA follows: TGTGCCAGCTCACCACGGAGCGGGAGTGGAGATACGCAGTATTTT. This sequence joins TRBV18 and TRBJ2-3; TRBD2 aligns across 8 bases. The CDR3 covers 15 residues. J was trimmed by 5 bases and V by 1 base; bases with no gene match: 5. Germline-derived CDR1 and CDR2 are KGHSH and LQKENI.

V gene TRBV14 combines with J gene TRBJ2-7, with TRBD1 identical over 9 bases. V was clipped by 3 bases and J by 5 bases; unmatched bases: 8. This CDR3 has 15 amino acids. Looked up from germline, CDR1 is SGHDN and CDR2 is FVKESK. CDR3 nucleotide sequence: TGTGCCAGCAGCCAGTGGGGGACAGGGTCGGACGAGCAGTACTTC. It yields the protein CASSQWGTGSDEQYF.

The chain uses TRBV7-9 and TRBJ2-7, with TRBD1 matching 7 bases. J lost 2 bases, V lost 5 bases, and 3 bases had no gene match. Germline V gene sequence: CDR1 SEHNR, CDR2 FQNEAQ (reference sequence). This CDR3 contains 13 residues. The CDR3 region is CASSPGGTYEQYF. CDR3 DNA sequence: TGTGCCAGCAGCCCAGGGGGAACCTACGAGCAGTACTTC. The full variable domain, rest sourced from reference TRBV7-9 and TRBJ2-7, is DTGVSQNPRHKITKRGQNVTFRCDPISEHNRLYWYRQTLGQGPEFLTYFQNEAQLEKSRLLSDRFSAERPKGSFSTLEIQRTEQGDSAMYLCASSPGGTYEQYFGPGTRLTVT.

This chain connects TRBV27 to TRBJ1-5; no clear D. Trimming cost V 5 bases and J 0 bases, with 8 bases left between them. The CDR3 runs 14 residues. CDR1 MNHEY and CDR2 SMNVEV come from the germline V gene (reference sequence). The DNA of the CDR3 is TGTGCCAGCAGTCCCGCCAGTAGCAATCAGCCCCAGCATTTT. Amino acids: CASSPASSNQPQHF.

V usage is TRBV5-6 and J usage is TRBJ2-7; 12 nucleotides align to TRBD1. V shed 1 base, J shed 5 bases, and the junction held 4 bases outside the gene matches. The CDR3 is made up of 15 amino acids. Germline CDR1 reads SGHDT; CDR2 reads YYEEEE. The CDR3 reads CASSLTGTGGHEQYF. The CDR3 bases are TGTGCCAGCAGCTTGACCGGGACAGGGGGCCACGAGCAGTACTTC.

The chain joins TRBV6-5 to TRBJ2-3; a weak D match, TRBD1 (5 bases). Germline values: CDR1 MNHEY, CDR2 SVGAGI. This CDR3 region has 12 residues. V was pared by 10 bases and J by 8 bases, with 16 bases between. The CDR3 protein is CATSDQGRTQYF. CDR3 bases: TGTGCCACATCCGACCAGGGTCGTACGCAGTATTTT.

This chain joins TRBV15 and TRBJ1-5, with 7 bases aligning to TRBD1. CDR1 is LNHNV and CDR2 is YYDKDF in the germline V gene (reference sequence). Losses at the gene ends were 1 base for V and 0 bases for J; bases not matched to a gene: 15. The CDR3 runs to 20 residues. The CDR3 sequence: CATSRARGLFGPDSNQPQHF. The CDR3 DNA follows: TGTGCCACCAGCAGAGCTAGGGGGCTCTTCGGACCCGATAGCAATCAGCCCCAGCATTTT.

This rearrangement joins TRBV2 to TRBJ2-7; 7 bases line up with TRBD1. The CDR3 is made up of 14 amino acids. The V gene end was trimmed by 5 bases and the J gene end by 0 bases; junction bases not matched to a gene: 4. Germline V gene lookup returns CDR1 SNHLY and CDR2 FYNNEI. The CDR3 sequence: CASSRDSASYEQYF. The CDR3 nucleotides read TGTGCCAGCAGTCGGGACAGTGCCTCCTACGAGCAGTACTTC.

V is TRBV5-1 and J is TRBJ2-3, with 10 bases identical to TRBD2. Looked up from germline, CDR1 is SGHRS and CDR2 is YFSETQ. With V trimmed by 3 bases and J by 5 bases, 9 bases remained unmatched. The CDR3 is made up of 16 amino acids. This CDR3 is CASSSKTSGRQDTQYF. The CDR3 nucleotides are TGCGCCAGCAGCTCCAAGACTAGCGGGCGGCAAGATACGCAGTATTTT.

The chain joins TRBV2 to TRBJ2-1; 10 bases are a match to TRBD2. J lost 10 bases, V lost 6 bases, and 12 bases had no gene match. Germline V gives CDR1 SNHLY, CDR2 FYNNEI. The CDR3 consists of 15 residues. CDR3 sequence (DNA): TGTGCCAGCAGCGAACGGCTAGCGGGAGTTTTGGAGCAGTTCTTC. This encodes CASSERLAGVLEQFF.

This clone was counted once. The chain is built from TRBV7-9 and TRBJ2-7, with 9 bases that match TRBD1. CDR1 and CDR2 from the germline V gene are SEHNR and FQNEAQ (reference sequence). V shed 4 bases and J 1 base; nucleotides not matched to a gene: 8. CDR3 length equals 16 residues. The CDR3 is CASSWGPGQGSYEQYF. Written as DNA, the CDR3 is TGTGCCAGCAGCTGGGGGCCGGGACAGGGTTCCTACGAGCAGTACTTC.

The CDR3 loop is CASSMVKESYEQYF. In nucleotides, the CDR3 is TGTGCCAGTAGTATGGTAAAAGAGTCCTACGAGCAGTACTTC. The rearrangement joins TRBV19 to TRBJ2-7, with D hard to call. Trimming left V 3 bases short and J 1 base short, with 10 bases between. The CDR3 spans 14 residues. Germline CDR1 and CDR2: LNHDA and SQIVND (reference sequence).

The CDR3 DNA sequence: TGTGCCAGCAGTGAAGAGGGGCTGACGGGTTCACCCCTCCACTTT. This codes for CASSEEGLTGSPLHF. J is TRBJ1-6 and V is TRBV25-1; D perhaps matches TRBD1 (5 bases). V lost 2 bases and J 9 bases, leaving 14 bases between the germline ends. The V gene's germline CDR1 is MGHDK and CDR2 SYGVNS. This CDR3 contains 15 residues.

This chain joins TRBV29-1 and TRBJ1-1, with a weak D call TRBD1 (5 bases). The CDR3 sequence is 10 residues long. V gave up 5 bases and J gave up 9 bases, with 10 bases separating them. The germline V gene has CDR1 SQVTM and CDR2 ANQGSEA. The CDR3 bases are TGCAGCGTTACACAGGATAAAGCTTTCTTT. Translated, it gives CSVTQDKAFF.

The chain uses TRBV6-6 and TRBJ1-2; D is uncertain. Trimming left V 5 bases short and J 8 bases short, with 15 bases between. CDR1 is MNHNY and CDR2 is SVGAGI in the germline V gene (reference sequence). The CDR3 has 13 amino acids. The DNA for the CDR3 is TGTGCCAGCAGTGGAGCTGTGACGGTCGGCTACACCTTC. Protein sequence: CASSGAVTVGYTF.

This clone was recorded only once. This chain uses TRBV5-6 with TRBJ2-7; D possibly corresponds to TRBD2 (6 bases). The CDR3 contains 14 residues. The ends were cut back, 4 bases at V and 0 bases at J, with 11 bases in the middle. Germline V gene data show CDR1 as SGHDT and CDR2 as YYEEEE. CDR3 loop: CASSVAVSSYEQYF. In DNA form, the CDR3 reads TGTGCCAGCAGCGTAGCGGTTAGCTCCTACGAGCAGTACTTC.

The CDR3 bases are TGTGCCAGCAGTCTACAGTTGAATCAGCCCCAGCATTTT. Protein product: CASSLQLNQPQHF. J is TRBJ1-5 and V is TRBV28; D is ambiguous. This CDR3 is 13 amino acids long. Trimming cost V 5 bases and J 4 bases, with 9 bases left between them. Germline V lookup: CDR1 MDHEN, CDR2 SYDVKM.

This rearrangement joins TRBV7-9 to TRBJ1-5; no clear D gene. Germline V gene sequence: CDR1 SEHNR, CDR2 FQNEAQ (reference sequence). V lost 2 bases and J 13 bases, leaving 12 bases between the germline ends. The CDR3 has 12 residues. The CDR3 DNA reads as TGTGCCAGCAGCTTAAGGGCCGGGCGACAGCATTTT. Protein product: CASSLRAGRQHF.

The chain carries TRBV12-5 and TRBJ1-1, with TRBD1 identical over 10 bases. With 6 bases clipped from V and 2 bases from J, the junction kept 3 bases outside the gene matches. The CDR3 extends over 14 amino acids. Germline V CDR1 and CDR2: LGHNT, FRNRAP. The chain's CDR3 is CASGGDRGNTEAFF. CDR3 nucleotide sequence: TGTGCTAGTGGCGGGGACAGGGGTAACACTGAAGCTTTCTTT.

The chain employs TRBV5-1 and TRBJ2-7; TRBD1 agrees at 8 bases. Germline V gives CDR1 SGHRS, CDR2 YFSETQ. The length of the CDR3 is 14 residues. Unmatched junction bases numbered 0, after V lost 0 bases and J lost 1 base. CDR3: CASSLGQGSYEQYF. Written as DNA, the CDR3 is TGCGCCAGCAGCTTGGGACAGGGGTCCTACGAGCAGTACTTC.